What follows are 27 T cell receptor beta chains derived from one specimen sequenced in a study of radiotherapy plus CTLA-4 blockade in lung cancer. The repertoire was sequenced with immunoSEQ multiplex PCR; TCRdb's copy has only in-frame clones and lacks some. The data contain around 63,000 clones, 65% to 85% of them singletons. The sequencing here drew on peripheral blood, taken from a patient treated with radiotherapy plus ipilimumab. These receptors all come from a human donor with non-small cell lung cancer whose response to radiotherapy plus ipilimumab could not be evaluated. Some clones in this sample may be carry-over from other donors' samples.

The chain couples TRBV27 to TRBJ1-2; D uncertain. V shed 0 bases and J shed 4 bases, with 12 bases lying between them. Germline V gives CDR1 MNHEY, CDR2 SMNVEV (reference sequence). The CDR3 runs to 15 residues. CDR3 sequence reads: CASSLSVPASYGYTF. The CDR3 DNA is TGTGCCAGCAGTTTATCGGTCCCAGCGTCCTATGGCTACACCTTC.

The chain couples TRBV6-4 to TRBJ1-5; 9 bases agree with TRBD1. Germline assignment: CDR1 MRHNA and CDR2 SNTAGT. The CDR3 covers 14 residues. V trimming: 6 bases; J trimming: 5 bases; junction bases outside the gene matches: 5. The CDR3 bases are TGTGCCAGCAGATATAGACAGGGGGATCAGCCCCAGCATTTT. Its translation: CASRYRQGDQPQHF.

The chain joins TRBV5-4 to TRBJ2-2; maybe TRBD1 (5 bases). Looked up from germline, CDR1 is SGHNT and CDR2 is YYREEE (reference sequence). The CDR3 sequence is 14 residues long. Trimming stripped 2 bases from V and 4 bases from J, with 9 bases between. For the CDR3, the DNA is TGTGCCAGCAGCTTAATAAGGGGCACCGGGGAGCTGTTTTTT. Amino acids: CASSLIRGTGELFF.

This clone has only a few counts. The V gene is TRBV14, the J gene TRBJ1-1; tentative D call: TRBD1 (6 bases). V dropped 4 bases and J dropped 7 bases, with 13 bases sitting between them. CDR3 length: 13 residues. Germline V gives CDR1 SGHDN, CDR2 FVKESK. The CDR3 DNA follows: TGTGCCAGCAGCCCTGGACAGAGAGGTGAAGCTTTCTTT. It yields the protein CASSPGQRGEAFF. Looking up the rest from reference TRBV14 and TRBJ1-1 gives the full variable domain: EAGVTQFPSHSVIEKGQTVTLRCDPISGHDNLYWYRRVMGKEIKFLLHFVKESKQDESGMPNNRFLAERTGGTYSTLKVQPAELEDSGVYFCASSPGQRGEAFFGQGTRLTVV.

Only a few counts were recorded for this clone. V and J are TRBV4-2 and TRBJ2-5, with D possibly TRBD2 on 6 matching bases. V was shortened by 1 base and J by 4 bases, with 10 bases between the two germline ends. CDR3 length: 14 amino acids. Germline CDR1 and CDR2: LGHNA and YNFKEQ. The CDR3, as DNA: TGTGCCAGCAGCCAAGCCCGGAGGGGAGAGACCCAGTACTTC. Translated, it gives CASSQARRGETQYF.

This chain connects TRBV18 to TRBJ2-1, with 11 bases that match TRBD2. This CDR3 comprises 15 residues. Germline loops: CDR1 KGHSH, CDR2 LQKENI. V dropped 7 bases and J dropped 3; count of bases not matched to a gene: 5. The CDR3 protein is CASLRTSGFYNEQFF. CDR3 DNA: TGTGCCAGCTTGCGGACTAGCGGGTTCTACAATGAGCAGTTCTTC.

This chain connects TRBV7-9 to TRBJ2-1; D unresolved. The CDR3 contains 12 residues. CDR1 is SEHNR, CDR2 FQNEAQ, per germline (reference sequence). V gave up 5 bases and J gave up 4 bases, with 6 bases separating them. The CDR3 sequence: CASSPGYNEQFF. For the CDR3, the DNA is TGTGCCAGCAGCCCCGGTTACAATGAGCAGTTCTTC.

The chain joins TRBV9 to TRBJ2-7; 8 positions agree with TRBD1. The CDR3 is 15 amino acids. CDR1 is SGDLS, CDR2 YYNGEE, per germline. Trimming removed 3 bases from V and 2 bases from J; junction bases left unmatched: 7. CDR3 nucleotide sequence: TGTGCCAGCAGCGCCCGACAGGGGTCCCCCTACGAGCAGTACTTC. It is translated as CASSARQGSPYEQYF.

The J gene is TRBJ2-5, the V gene TRBV6-1, with 11 bases identical to TRBD1. The assigned J gene may be wrong: the sequence end matches TRBJ2-7 better. Germline CDR1 reads MNHNS; CDR2 reads SASEGT. The CDR3 totals 18 residues. CDR3 loop: CASSEALGQGGSFSEQYF. The CDR3 nucleotides are TGTGCCAGCAGTGAAGCGCTGGGACAGGGGGGGTCCTTCTCCGAGCAGTACTTC.

The chain couples TRBV9 to TRBJ2-1; TRBD1 agrees at 9 bases. CDR3 length: 15 amino acids. Germline trimming cut 0 bases from V and 3 bases from J; bases unmatched to any gene: 1. Germline CDR1 and CDR2: SGDLS and YYNGEE. The CDR3 sequence is CASSVGQGVYNEQFF. Here the CDR3 DNA reads TGTGCCAGCAGCGTAGGACAGGGGGTCTACAATGAGCAGTTCTTC.

The rearrangement links TRBV15 to TRBJ2-4, with D maybe TRBD2 (5 bases). This CDR3 has 18 residues. V was clipped by 6 bases and J by 0 bases, with 21 bases between them. Germline CDR1 is LNHNV and CDR2 is YYDKDF (reference sequence). This CDR3 is CATSILRGVAQAKNIQYF. CDR3 nucleotides: TGTGCCACCAGTATCCTCCGGGGAGTAGCACAAGCCAAAAACATTCAGTACTTC.

The chain has TRBV28 and TRBJ1-2; D not resolved. CDR3 size: 15 residues. Germline values: CDR1 MDHEN, CDR2 SYDVKM. Trimming left V 7 bases short and J 0 bases short, with 15 bases between. Here the CDR3 DNA reads TGTGCCAGCAACTCGGCCATTGGAGCTAACTATGGCTACACCTTC. It yields the protein CASNSAIGANYGYTF.

This rearrangement joins TRBV4-2 to TRBJ2-6; tentative D call: TRBD1 (7 bases). V dropped 0 bases and J dropped 2 bases, with 11 bases sitting between them. Germline loops: CDR1 LGHNA, CDR2 YNFKEQ. The CDR3 sequence is 17 residues long. The CDR3 sequence is CASSQDDREAGANVLTF. Written as DNA, the CDR3 is TGTGCCAGCAGCCAAGACGACAGGGAGGCTGGGGCCAACGTCCTGACTTTC.

J is TRBJ2-5 and V is TRBV11-2, with D possibly TRBD2 on 7 matching bases. The V and J ends lost 3 bases and 2 bases respectively, with 13 bases between them. The CDR3 has 15 amino acids. Germline CDR1 reads SGHAT; CDR2 reads FQNNGV. CDR3 protein: CASSFQGRAQETQYF. DNA of the CDR3: TGTGCCAGCAGCTTCCAGGGGAGGGCTCAAGAGACCCAGTACTTC.

The rearrangement uses TRBV5-1 and TRBJ2-7; D is perhaps TRBD1 (6 bases). This CDR3 is built from 16 residues. V lost 0 bases and J lost 0, with 13 bases in between. Germline-derived CDR1 and CDR2 are SGHRS and YFSETQ. The CDR3 coding sequence is TGCGCCAGCAGCTTGGAGCAGGGGCCCCTCTCCTACGAGCAGTACTTC. Its protein is CASSLEQGPLSYEQYF. Full variable domain (outside the CDR3, taken from reference TRBV5-1 and TRBJ2-7): KAGVTQTPRYLIKTRGQQVTLSCSPISGHRSVSWYQQTPGQGLQFLFEYFSETQRNKGNFPGRFSGRQFSNSRSEMNVSTLELGDSALYLCASSLEQGPLSYEQYFGPGTRLTVT.

The V call is TRBV4-1, the J call TRBJ2-2, with 8 bases fitting TRBD2. The CDR3 spans 19 residues. V gave up 4 bases and J gave up 3 bases; unmatched junction bases: 16. CDR1 MGHRA and CDR2 YSYEKL come from the germline V gene. CDR3 amino acids: CASSLTSGERGPDTGELFF. DNA for the CDR3: TGCGCCAGCAGCCTCACCTCAGGGGAGCGGGGGCCTGACACCGGGGAGCTGTTTTTT.

This chain joins TRBV30 and TRBJ2-1; TRBD1 matches 7 bases. The germline V gene has CDR1 GTSNPN and CDR2 SVGIG (reference sequence). The CDR3 contains 15 residues. V lost 7 bases, J lost 4 bases, and 13 bases stayed unmatched. The CDR3 DNA is TGTGCCTTAACCTCCACAGGGGAAGAATACAATGAGCAGTTCTTC. This encodes CALTSTGEEYNEQFF.

The V call is TRBV11-2, the J call TRBJ2-7, with 9 positions matching TRBD1. Germline values: CDR1 SGHAT, CDR2 FQNNGV. The CDR3 is 14 amino acids. J gave up 3 bases and V 3 bases, and 3 bases lay outside the gene matches. This CDR3 reads CASSFGTGRYEQYF. DNA for the CDR3: TGTGCCAGCAGCTTCGGGACAGGGCGCTACGAGCAGTACTTC.

V and J are TRBV5-1 and TRBJ1-4, with D perhaps TRBD1 (5 bases). Deletions cut 4 bases from V and 1 base from J, with 14 bases between. CDR1 and CDR2 (germline): SGHRS, YFSETQ. CDR3 length equals 16 residues. CDR3 residues: CASSRGVRETNEKLFF. The CDR3, as DNA: TGCGCCAGCAGCCGGGGGGTGCGGGAAACTAATGAAAAACTGTTTTTT.

This chain links TRBV6-5 with TRBJ1-2, with 9 bases lining up with TRBD1. V dropped 2 bases and J dropped 4; count of bases not matched to a gene: 5. Germline V gene lookup returns CDR1 MNHEY and CDR2 SVGAGI. This CDR3 is 15 amino acids long. CDR3 sequence: CASSYGTGTLYGYTF. The CDR3 coding sequence is TGTGCCAGCAGTTACGGGACAGGGACTCTCTATGGCTACACCTTC.

The chain links TRBV5-1 to TRBJ2-2, with D maybe TRBD1 (6 bases). Germline CDR1 SGHRS, CDR2 YFSETQ. Trimming pared 4 bases from V and 3 bases from J, leaving 13 bases between. CDR3 length: 15 residues. CDR3 DNA: TGCGCCAGCAGCCCGAACAGGGTGGACACCGGGGAGCTGTTTTTT. This gives the protein CASSPNRVDTGELFF.

V and J are TRBV18 and TRBJ1-4; D may be TRBD1 (5 bases). Trimming shortened V by 3 bases and J by 8 bases, and 10 bases separated the two germline ends. This CDR3 comprises 13 residues. Germline V gene data show CDR1 as KGHSH and CDR2 as LQKENI. CDR3 DNA: TGTGCCAGCTCACCGGGACTGAGAGAAAAACTGTTTTTT. Residues: CASSPGLREKLFF.

The V call is TRBV4-2, the J call TRBJ2-1; D is possibly TRBD2 (5 bases). CDR3 length: 15 residues. V was pared by 8 bases and J by 0 bases, with 14 bases between. CDR1 is LGHNA, CDR2 YNFKEQ, per germline. In DNA, the CDR3 is TGTGCCAGCGGTCAAGGGAGAAGCTCCTACAATGAGCAGTTCTTC. It specifies CASGQGRSSYNEQFF.

This chain joins TRBV7-9 and TRBJ2-2, with a possible D match to TRBD2 (5 bases). This CDR3 region has 15 residues. Deletions cut 1 base from V and 5 bases from J, with 11 bases between. Per the germline V gene, CDR1 is SEHNR and CDR2 is FQNEAQ (reference sequence). For the CDR3, the DNA is TGTGCCAGCAGCTTAGTATTCCCGGGAACCGGGGAGCTGTTTTTT. This encodes CASSLVFPGTGELFF.

The chain carries TRBV7-3 and TRBJ2-3; no definite D call. The CDR3 has 14 amino acids. CDR1 SGHTA and CDR2 FQGTGA come from the germline V gene. Deletions cut 4 bases from V and 3 bases from J, with 11 bases between. The CDR3 is CASSSSSGTDTQYF. CDR3 sequence (DNA): TGTGCCAGCAGCTCGTCGTCCGGGACAGATACGCAGTATTTT. Full variable domain (missing parts from reference TRBV7-3 and TRBJ2-3): GAGVSQTPSNKVTEKGKYVELRCDPISGHTALYWYRQSLGQGPEFLIYFQGTGAADDSGLPNDRFFAVRPEGSVSTLKIQRTERGDSAVYLCASSSSSGTDTQYFGPGTRLTVL.

This clone was seen only a few times. The CDR3 is CASSQEASGFYEQYF. Here the CDR3 DNA reads TGTGCCAGCAGCCAAGAGGCTAGCGGGTTTTACGAGCAGTACTTC. This rearrangement joins TRBV4-2 to TRBJ2-7; 8 bases agree with TRBD2. Germline CDR1 LGHNA, CDR2 YNFKEQ. Unmatched junction bases numbered 5, after V lost 0 bases and J lost 4 bases. The length of the CDR3 is 15 residues.

The sample holds a few counts of this clone. The chain is built from TRBV5-1 and TRBJ1-2; a weak D match, TRBD1 (6 bases). Germline V gene data show CDR1 as SGHRS and CDR2 as YFSETQ. Trimming left V 4 bases short and J 1 base short, with 14 bases between. CDR3 length: 15 amino acids. In DNA form, the CDR3 reads TGCGCCAGCAGCACAGGACAGAATATTAACTATGGCTACACCTTC. This codes for CASSTGQNINYGYTF.